A selection of T cell receptor beta chains follows, all from one sample in a study of metastatic and nonmetastatic thyroid tumors. Using MiXCR, TCRdb re-called clones from the PCR reads. The sample holds over 30,000 clones, around 32% seen once. Material: blood. These receptor sequences come from a female donor with papillary thyroid cancer or a benign thyroid nodule (not recorded which). Some clones in this sample may be carry-over from other donors' samples. Both conserved end residues are part of each CDR3. The order of the fields is clone size, D gene, V gene, J gene, CDR3 DNA, CDR3 protein. A D gene is named only where the DNA matches it firmly. The listing skips clone size in some rows; elsewhere it reads once, few, many or a size class.

clone_size: few; d_call: -; v_call: TRBV2; j_call: TRBJ2-1; cdr3_nt: TGTGCCAGCAGGCCCGGGAGCGGCTACAATGAGCAGTTCTTC; cdr3_aa: CASRPGSGYNEQFF
clone_size: few; d_call: -; v_call: TRBV6-1; j_call: TRBJ2-7; cdr3_nt: TGTGCCAGCAGTCGTCACAACGAGCAGTACTTC; cdr3_aa: CASSRHNEQYF
clone_size: few; d_call: -; v_call: TRBV5-5; j_call: TRBJ1-2; cdr3_nt: TGTGCCAGCAGCTTGCTGCGTGGCTACACCTTC; cdr3_aa: CASSLLRGYTF
clone_size: many; d_call: -; v_call: TRBV6-1; j_call: TRBJ2-3; cdr3_nt: TGTGCCGCGTGCGGCTCGGGGGCGGATACGCAGTATTTT; cdr3_aa: CAACGSGADTQYF
clone_size: -; d_call: -; v_call: TRBV28; j_call: TRBJ2-7; cdr3_nt: -; cdr3_aa: CASSTSEGQGAVEQYF
clone_size: -; d_call: -; v_call: TRBV5-1; j_call: TRBJ1-2; cdr3_nt: TGCGCCAGCAGCTTGGATGGTAAGGGCTACACCTTC; cdr3_aa: CASSLDGKGYTF
clone_size: many; d_call: -; v_call: TRBV9; j_call: TRBJ2-7; cdr3_nt: TGTGCCAGCAGCCCATGGGCGGGCTCCTACGAGCAGTACTTC; cdr3_aa: CASSPWAGSYEQYF
clone_size: few; d_call: -; v_call: TRBV6-2/TRBV6-3; j_call: TRBJ2-7; cdr3_nt: TGTGCCAGCAGTTACAGGTACCCGCGTGAGGGTCCCGAGCAGTACTTC; cdr3_aa: CASSYRYPREGPEQYF
clone_size: many; d_call: TRBD1; v_call: TRBV18; j_call: TRBJ2-1; cdr3_nt: TGTGCCAGCTCAGGGCAGGGGGCTAACAATGAGCAGTTCTTC; cdr3_aa: CASSGQGANNEQFF
clone_size: many; d_call: -; v_call: TRBV5-1; j_call: TRBJ1-1; cdr3_nt: TGCGCCAGCAGCTTGGGTAATCCGGGAACTGAAGCTTTCTTT; cdr3_aa: CASSLGNPGTEAFF